The sequence of this T cell receptor beta chain was determined in a study of blood T cell repertoires in COVID-19. Study background: COVID-19 samples from acute and convalescent phases originated in the United States, Italy and Spain.

V gave up 3 bases and J gave up 2 bases, with 13 bases separating them. The CDR3 is made up of 15 amino acids. Germline V gives CDR1 SGDLS, CDR2 YYNGEE. The data were produced by immunoSEQ multiplex PCR, yet TCRdb's version contains in-frame clones alone and is incomplete. The data show about 150,000 clones, with more than 75% seen just once and 0.95% to 1.5% held by the top ten. Those enrolled, adults aged roughly 18 to 100 years, came from roughly 23 US areas. The chain recombines TRBV9 with TRBJ2-3; maybe TRBD2 (6 bases). The sequenced sample consisted of PBMCs or T cells enriched from blood (not recorded which). The TCR originated in a woman aged 25 to 39 with acute COVID-19. DNA for the CDR3: TGTGCCAGCAGCGCCTATAGCGGACCCACAGATACGCAGTATTTT. Its translation: CASSAYSGPTDTQYF. The whole variable domain, remainder taken from reference TRBV9 and TRBJ2-3, is DSGVTQTPKHLITATGQRVTLRCSPRSGDLSVYWYQQSLDQGLQFLIQYYNGEERAKGNILERFSAQQFPDLHSELNLSSLELGDSALYFCASSAYSGPTDTQYFGPGTRLTVL.